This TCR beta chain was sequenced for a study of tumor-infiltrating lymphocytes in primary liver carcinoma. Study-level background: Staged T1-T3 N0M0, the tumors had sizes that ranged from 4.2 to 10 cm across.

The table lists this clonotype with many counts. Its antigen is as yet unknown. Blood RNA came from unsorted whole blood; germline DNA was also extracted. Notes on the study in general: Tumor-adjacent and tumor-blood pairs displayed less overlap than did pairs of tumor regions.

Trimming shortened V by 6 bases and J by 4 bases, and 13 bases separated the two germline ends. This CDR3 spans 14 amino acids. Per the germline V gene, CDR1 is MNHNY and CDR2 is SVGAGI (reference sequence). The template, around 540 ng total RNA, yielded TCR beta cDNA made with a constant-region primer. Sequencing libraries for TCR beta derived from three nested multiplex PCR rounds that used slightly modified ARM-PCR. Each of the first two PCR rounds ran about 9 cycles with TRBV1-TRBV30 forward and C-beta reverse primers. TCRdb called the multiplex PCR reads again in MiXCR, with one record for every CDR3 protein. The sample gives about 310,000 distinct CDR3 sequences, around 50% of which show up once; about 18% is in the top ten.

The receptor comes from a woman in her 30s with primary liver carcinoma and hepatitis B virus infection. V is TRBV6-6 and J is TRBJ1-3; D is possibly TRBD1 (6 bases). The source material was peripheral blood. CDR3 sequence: CASRPQGSGNTIYF. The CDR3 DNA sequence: TGTGCCAGCAGGCCCCAGGGGAGCGGAAACACCATATATTTT.